Listed here are 18 T cell receptor beta chains from one sample, sequenced in a study of lymphopenia after photon versus proton radiotherapy. Assay used: immunoSEQ multiplex PCR; TCRdb lists only in-frame clones, some missing. The table records about 30,000 clones, 85% to 95% of them present only once. Sequenced material: peripheral blood, taken from a patient treated with photon-based radiotherapy. The receptors were sampled from a woman aged 50 to 60 with cholangiocarcinoma.

The J gene is TRBJ1-2, the V gene TRBV5-6, with 8 bases lining up with TRBD1. Trimming cost V 5 bases and J 7 bases; bases outside gene matches: 7. The CDR3 sequence is 13 residues long. Germline lookup yields CDR1 SGHDT and CDR2 YYEEEE. CDR3: CASRKGQGGGYTF. DNA for the CDR3: TGTGCCAGCAGAAAAGGACAGGGTGGTGGCTACACCTTC.

Concerning this clone: Germline and junction disagree at one end, which may indicate a read error. The chain combines TRBV18 with TRBJ1-2; TRBD1 might be the D (5 bases). There are 16 residues in the CDR3. In germline, CDR1 is KGHSH, CDR2 LQKENI. The CDR3 nucleotides are TGTGCCAGCTCACCAGGGGCGGGGCGGGTCCAAACTTCGGTCGCCTTC. This encodes CASSPGAGRVQTSVAF.

The rearrangement uses TRBV4-1 and TRBJ1-2, with 9 nucleotides matching TRBD1. The germline CDR1 and CDR2 sequences are MGHRA and YSYEKL. V shed 3 bases and J 1 base; nucleotides not matched to a gene: 3. The CDR3 runs to 15 residues. The CDR3 loop reads CASSQGTGNNYGYTF. Here the CDR3 DNA reads TGCGCCAGCAGCCAGGGGACAGGGAATAACTATGGCTACACCTTC.

The V gene is TRBV7-9, the J gene TRBJ1-6; 8 nucleotides line up with TRBD1. J was trimmed by 10 bases and V by 3 bases; bases with no gene match: 5. CDR3 length equals 14 residues. Germline V gene data show CDR1 as SEHNR and CDR2 as FQNEAQ (reference sequence). The CDR3 loop is CASSFLQGESPLHF. The DNA of the CDR3 is TGTGCCAGCAGCTTTCTACAGGGGGAGTCACCCCTCCACTTT.

The rearrangement links TRBV23-1 to TRBJ2-2, with D possibly called TRBD1 or TRBD2 (6 bases each). TRBV23-1 belongs to the ORF category, with a function that is uncertain. The ends were cut back, 0 bases at V and 0 bases at J, with 17 bases in the middle. This CDR3 contains 19 residues. The CDR3 coding sequence is TGCGCCAGCAGTCAATCGGAGGGACACTGGAGGTCGAACACCGGGGAGCTGTTTTTT. As protein: CASSQSEGHWRSNTGELFF.

A single count supports this clone. The chain recombines TRBV9 with TRBJ2-3, with D unresolved. The CDR3 totals 12 residues. The germline V gene encodes CDR1 SGDLS and CDR2 YYNGEE. V was clipped by 4 bases and J by 5 bases, with 8 bases between them. CDR3 amino acids: CASSLERDTQYF. The CDR3 nucleotides are TGTGCCAGCAGCCTAGAACGAGATACGCAGTATTTT.

The chain uses TRBV7-6 and TRBJ2-2; D perhaps matches TRBD2 (6 bases). Trimming removed 7 bases at V and 2 bases at J, with 8 bases between. In germline, CDR1 is SGHVS, CDR2 FNYEAQ. This CDR3 is built from 13 residues. As DNA, the CDR3 is TGTGCCAGCACGGGACTTAACACCGGGGAGCTGTTTTTT. The encoded protein is CASTGLNTGELFF.

With regard to this clone: One end of the junction varies from germline; a read error may be responsible. The rearrangement uses TRBV7-2 and TRBJ2-2; tentatively, D is TRBD1 or TRBD2 (5 bases each). This CDR3 has 15 residues. From germline, CDR1 is SGHTA and CDR2 FQGNSA. The CDR3 coding sequence is TGTGTCAGCAGCTCCGGGACCCGGGACACCGGGGAGCTGTTTTTT. Its translation is CVSSSGTRDTGELFF.

The J gene is TRBJ1-1, the V gene TRBV29-1, with D possibly being TRBD1 (5 bases). This CDR3 is built from 15 residues. Trimming stripped 1 base from V and 6 bases from J, with 18 bases between. Germline V gene lookup returns CDR1 SQVTM and CDR2 ANQGSEA. CDR3 sequence: CSVEGLGGVVAEAFF. CDR3 nucleotides: TGCAGCGTTGAAGGCCTTGGGGGGGTAGTCGCTGAAGCTTTCTTT.

The CDR3 spells CASSPPYSYEQYF. As DNA, the CDR3 is TGTGCCAGCAGCCCACCATACTCCTACGAGCAGTACTTC. The chain combines TRBV5-4 with TRBJ2-7; D is unresolved. Germline CDR1 reads SGHNT; CDR2 reads YYREEE (reference sequence). Trimming cost V 4 bases and J 0 bases, with 8 bases left between them. The CDR3 length is 13 residues.

The rearrangement links TRBV7-9 to TRBJ1-1, with TRBD1 matching 9 bases. J lost 0 bases, V lost 5 bases, and 4 bases had no gene match. The CDR3 is 15 residues long. The germline CDR1 and CDR2 sequences are SEHNR and FQNEAQ (reference sequence). The CDR3 here is CASSQDRGLNTEAFF. The CDR3 DNA sequence: TGTGCCAGCAGCCAGGACAGGGGTTTGAACACTGAAGCTTTCTTT.

The chain combines TRBV6-5 with TRBJ1-1; D perhaps matches TRBD1 (5 bases). The CDR3 spans 15 residues. Per germline, CDR1 MNHEY and CDR2 SVGAGI. V lost 5 bases and J lost 1, with 14 bases in between. This CDR3 is CASSTGQGWNTEAFF. The CDR3, as DNA: TGTGCCAGCAGTACCGGACAAGGGTGGAACACTGAAGCTTTCTTT.

The chain couples TRBV7-9 to TRBJ2-3; D not certain. CDR3 length equals 14 residues. The germline V gene encodes CDR1 SEHNR and CDR2 FQNEAQ (reference sequence). Trimming pared 2 bases from V and 6 bases from J, leaving 12 bases between. The CDR3 here is CASSLLGPRDTQYF. As DNA, the CDR3 is TGTGCCAGCAGCTTATTGGGTCCGCGGGATACGCAGTATTTT.

The chain recombines TRBV6-5 with TRBJ2-2, with D possibly TRBD2 on 7 matching bases. V lost 1 base and J 7 bases, leaving 13 bases between the germline ends. CDR1 and CDR2 (germline): MNHEY, SVGAGI. The CDR3 length is 15 residues. CDR3 in amino acids: CASSYFRGADGELFF. CDR3 sequence (DNA): TGTGCCAGCAGTTACTTCCGGGGGGCGGACGGGGAGCTGTTTTTT.

V is TRBV5-1 and J is TRBJ1-1, with D unclear. The CDR3 is made up of 16 amino acids. Germline CDR1 and CDR2: SGHRS and YFSETQ. V was shortened by 3 bases and J by 1 base, with 16 bases between the two germline ends. The CDR3 DNA follows: TGCGCCAGCAGCTCCCCACCGCCGACGGGGAACACTGAAGCTTTCTTT. Translated: CASSSPPPTGNTEAFF.

This clone was seen just once. The rearrangement joins TRBV19 to TRBJ2-7, with D possibly matching TRBD1 (6 bases). Trimming stripped 4 bases from V and 2 bases from J, with 30 bases between. The germline gives CDR1 LNHDA, CDR2 SQIVND (reference sequence). CDR3 length: 20 residues. The CDR3 loop is CASSRGTPETKPRETYEQYF. DNA of the CDR3: TGTGCCAGTAGTAGGGGGACACCCGAGACCAAGCCTCGTGAAACCTACGAGCAGTACTTC. Full variable domain (remainder filled in from reference TRBV19 and TRBJ2-7): DGGITQSPKYLFRKEGQNVTLSCEQNLNHDAMYWYRQDPGQGLRLIYYSQIVNDFQKGDIAEGYSVSREKKESFPLTVTSAQKNPTAFYLCASSRGTPETKPRETYEQYFGPGTRLTVT.

The chain uses TRBV9 and TRBJ2-7; no clear D gene. The CDR3 length is 15 residues. The V gene lost 1 base and the J gene lost 2 bases, with 13 bases spanning the gap. The germline V gene encodes CDR1 SGDLS and CDR2 YYNGEE. The CDR3 is CASSVRPAHTYEQYF. The CDR3, as DNA: TGTGCCAGCAGCGTACGGCCAGCTCATACCTACGAGCAGTACTTC.

The chain joins TRBV20-1 to TRBJ1-2; no firm D call. The length of the CDR3 is 11 residues. V dropped 6 bases and J dropped 8 bases, with 13 bases sitting between them. Germline CDR1 reads DFQATT; CDR2 reads SNEGSKA (reference sequence). The CDR3 protein is CSAVAHAGYTF. CDR3 DNA sequence: TGCAGTGCCGTTGCCCACGCCGGCTACACCTTC.